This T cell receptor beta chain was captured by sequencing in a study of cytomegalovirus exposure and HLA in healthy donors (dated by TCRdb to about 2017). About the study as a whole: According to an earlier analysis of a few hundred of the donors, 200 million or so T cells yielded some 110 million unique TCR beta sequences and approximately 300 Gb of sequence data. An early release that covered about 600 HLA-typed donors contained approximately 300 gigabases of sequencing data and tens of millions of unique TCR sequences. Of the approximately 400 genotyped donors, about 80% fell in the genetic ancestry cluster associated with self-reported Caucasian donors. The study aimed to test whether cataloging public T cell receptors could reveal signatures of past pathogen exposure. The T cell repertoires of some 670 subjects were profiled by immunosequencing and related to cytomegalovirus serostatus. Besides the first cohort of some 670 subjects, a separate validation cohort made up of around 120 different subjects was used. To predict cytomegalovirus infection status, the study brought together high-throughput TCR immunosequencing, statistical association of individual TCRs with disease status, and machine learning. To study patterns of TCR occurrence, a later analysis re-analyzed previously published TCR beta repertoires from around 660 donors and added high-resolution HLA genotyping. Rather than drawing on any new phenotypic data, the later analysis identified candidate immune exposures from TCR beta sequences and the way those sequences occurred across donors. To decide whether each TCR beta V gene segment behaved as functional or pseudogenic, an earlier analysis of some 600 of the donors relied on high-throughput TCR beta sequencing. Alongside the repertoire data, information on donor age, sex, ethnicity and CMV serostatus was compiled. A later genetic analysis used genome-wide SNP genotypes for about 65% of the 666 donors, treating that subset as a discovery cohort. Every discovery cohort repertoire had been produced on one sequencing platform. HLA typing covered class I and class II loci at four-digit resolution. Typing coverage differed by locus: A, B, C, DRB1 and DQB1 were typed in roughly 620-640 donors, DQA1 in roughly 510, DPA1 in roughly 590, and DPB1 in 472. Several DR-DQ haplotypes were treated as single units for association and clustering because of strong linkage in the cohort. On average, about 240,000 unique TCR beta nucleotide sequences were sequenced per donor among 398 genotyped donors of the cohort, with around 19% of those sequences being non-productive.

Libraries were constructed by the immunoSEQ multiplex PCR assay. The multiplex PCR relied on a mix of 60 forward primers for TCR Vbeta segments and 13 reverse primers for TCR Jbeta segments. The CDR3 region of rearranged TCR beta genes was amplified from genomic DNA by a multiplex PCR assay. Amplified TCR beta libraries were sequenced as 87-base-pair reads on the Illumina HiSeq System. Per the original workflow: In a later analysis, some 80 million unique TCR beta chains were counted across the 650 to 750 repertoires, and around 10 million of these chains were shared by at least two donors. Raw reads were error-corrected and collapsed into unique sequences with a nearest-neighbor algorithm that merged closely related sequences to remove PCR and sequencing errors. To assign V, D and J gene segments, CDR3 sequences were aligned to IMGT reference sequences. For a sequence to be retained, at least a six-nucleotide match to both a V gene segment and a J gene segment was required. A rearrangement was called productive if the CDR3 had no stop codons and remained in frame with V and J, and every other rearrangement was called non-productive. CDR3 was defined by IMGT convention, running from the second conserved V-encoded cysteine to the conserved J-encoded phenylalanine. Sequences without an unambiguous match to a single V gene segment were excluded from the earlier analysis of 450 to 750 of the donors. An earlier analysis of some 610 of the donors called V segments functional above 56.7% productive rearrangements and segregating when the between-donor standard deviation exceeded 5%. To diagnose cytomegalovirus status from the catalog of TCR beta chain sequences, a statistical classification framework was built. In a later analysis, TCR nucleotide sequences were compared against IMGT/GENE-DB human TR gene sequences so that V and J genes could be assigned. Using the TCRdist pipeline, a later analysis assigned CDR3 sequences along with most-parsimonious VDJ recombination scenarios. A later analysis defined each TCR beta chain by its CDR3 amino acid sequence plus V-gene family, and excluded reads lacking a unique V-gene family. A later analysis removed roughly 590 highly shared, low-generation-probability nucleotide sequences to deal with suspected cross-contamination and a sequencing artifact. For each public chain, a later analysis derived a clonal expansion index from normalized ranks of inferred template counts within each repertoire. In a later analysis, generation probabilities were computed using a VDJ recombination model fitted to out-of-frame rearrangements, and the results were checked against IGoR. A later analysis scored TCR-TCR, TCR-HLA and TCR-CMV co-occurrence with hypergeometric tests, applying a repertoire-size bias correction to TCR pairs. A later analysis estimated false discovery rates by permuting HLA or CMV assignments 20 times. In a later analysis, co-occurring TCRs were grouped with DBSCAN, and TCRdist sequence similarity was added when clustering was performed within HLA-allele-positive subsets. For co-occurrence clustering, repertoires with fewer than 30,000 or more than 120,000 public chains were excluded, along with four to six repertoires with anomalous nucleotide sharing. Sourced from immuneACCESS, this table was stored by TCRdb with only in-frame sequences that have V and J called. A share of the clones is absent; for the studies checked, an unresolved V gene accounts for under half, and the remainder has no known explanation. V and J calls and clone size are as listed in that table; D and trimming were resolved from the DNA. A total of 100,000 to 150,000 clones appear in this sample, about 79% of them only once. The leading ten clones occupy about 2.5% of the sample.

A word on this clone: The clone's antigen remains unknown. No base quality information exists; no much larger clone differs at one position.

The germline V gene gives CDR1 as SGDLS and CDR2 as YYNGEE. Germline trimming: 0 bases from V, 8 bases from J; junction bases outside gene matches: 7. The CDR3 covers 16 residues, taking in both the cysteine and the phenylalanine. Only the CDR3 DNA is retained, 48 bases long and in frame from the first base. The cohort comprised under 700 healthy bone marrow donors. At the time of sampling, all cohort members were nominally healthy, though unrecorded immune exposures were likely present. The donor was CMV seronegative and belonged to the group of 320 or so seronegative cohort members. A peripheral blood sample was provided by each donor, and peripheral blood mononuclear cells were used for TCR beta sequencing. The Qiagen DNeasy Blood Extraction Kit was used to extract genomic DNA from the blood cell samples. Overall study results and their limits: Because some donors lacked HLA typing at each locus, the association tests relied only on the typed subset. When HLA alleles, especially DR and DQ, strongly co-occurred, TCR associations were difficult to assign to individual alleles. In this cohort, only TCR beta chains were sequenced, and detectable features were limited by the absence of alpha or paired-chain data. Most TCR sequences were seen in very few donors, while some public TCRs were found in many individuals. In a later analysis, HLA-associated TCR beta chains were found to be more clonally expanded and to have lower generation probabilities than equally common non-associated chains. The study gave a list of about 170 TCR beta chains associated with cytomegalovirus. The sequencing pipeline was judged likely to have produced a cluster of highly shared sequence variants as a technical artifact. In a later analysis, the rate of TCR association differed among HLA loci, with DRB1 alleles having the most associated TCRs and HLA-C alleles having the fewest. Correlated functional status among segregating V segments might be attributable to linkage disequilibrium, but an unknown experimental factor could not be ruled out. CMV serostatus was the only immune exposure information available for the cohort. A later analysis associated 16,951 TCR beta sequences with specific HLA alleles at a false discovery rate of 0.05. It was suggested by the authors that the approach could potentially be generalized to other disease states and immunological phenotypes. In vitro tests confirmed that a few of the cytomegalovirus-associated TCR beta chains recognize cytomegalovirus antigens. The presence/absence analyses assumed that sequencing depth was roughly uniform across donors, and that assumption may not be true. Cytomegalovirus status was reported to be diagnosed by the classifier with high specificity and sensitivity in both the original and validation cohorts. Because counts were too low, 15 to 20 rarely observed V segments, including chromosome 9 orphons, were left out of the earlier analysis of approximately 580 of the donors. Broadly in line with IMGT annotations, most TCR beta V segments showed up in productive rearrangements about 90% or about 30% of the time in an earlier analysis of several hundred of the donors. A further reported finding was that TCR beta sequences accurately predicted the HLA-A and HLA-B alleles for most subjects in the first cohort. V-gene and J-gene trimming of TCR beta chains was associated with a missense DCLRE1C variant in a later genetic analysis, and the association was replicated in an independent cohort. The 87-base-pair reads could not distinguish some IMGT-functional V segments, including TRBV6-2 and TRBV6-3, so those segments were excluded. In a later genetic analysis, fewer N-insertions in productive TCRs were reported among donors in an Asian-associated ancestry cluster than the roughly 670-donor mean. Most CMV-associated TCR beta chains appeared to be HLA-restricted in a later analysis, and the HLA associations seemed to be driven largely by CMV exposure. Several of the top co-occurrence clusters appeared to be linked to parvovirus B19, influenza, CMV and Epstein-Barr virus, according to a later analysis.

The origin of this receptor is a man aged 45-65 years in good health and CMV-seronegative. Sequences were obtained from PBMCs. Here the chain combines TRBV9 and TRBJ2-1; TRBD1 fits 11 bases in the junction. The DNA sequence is TGTGCCAGCAGCGTAGCCCTTGGACAGGGGGCTGATGAGCAGTTCTTC. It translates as CASSVALGQGADEQFF.